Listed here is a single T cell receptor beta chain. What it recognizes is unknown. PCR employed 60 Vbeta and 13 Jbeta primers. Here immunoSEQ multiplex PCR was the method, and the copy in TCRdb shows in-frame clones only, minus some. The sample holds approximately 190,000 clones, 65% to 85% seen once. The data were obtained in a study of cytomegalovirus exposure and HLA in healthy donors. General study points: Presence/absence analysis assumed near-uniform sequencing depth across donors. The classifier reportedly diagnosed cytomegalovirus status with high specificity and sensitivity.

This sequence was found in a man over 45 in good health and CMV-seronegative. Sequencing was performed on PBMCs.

The CDR3 is CASSFSGGASIQYF. CDR3 nucleotide sequence: TGCGCCAGCAGCTTTAGCGGGGGGGCCAGCATTCAGTACTTC. The chain carries TRBV4-3 and TRBJ2-4; TRBD2 matches 11 bases. Looked up from germline, CDR1 is LGHNA and CDR2 is YSLEER. V gave up 5 bases and J gave up 9 bases; unmatched junction bases: 6. CDR3 size: 14 residues.